This T cell receptor beta chain was identified during a study of OX40 agonist ivuxolimab in advanced cancers. Libraries were prepared by immunoSEQ multiplex PCR; TCRdb keeps only in-frame clonotypes and omits some of them. This sample has tens of thousands of clones, with under 90% found just once. Excluded were patients having autoimmune disease history or systemic immunosuppression. Notes on the study in general: Antigen specificity of clonally expanded peripheral T cells was not established. On average, a greater number of expanded clones characterised CD8+ T cells relative to CD4+. CD4+ and CD8+ T cells in blood underwent clonal expansion by week 6 at 0.1 to 3.0 mg/kg.

Germline trimming cut 4 bases from V and 6 bases from J; bases unmatched to any gene: 8. The CDR3 consists of 15 residues. The germline V gene has CDR1 SGHNT and CDR2 YYREEE (reference sequence). Notes on this clone: Its matching antigen is unknown.

Sequencing was performed on CD4+ or CD8+ T cells sorted from blood, taken in a trial of the OX40 agonist ivuxolimab. This chain links TRBV5-4 with TRBJ2-1, with TRBD1 identical over 9 bases. The source is an adult with an advanced solid tumor such as melanoma, head and neck, liver or kidney cancer. CDR3 nucleotides: TGTGCCAGCAGCCCACGGGACAGGGTCTCCAATGAGCAGTTCTTC. Translated, it gives CASSPRDRVSNEQFF.